This TCR beta chain was identified during a study of blood T cell repertoires in COVID-19. At the level of the study: Some COVID-19 samples were acute and others convalescent; all came from the United States, Italy and Spain. The cDNA or gDNA used as material had been derived from T cells, B-cell-depleted T cells, or PBMCs.

This CDR3 has 13 amino acids. Trimming shortened V by 6 bases and J by 0 bases, and 8 bases separated the two germline ends. Germline CDR1 and CDR2: MGHDK and SYGVNS. In the authors' workflow: Researchers report that nucleated cell counts were estimated from reference gene primer amplification. TCRdb keeps only in-frame clones here, not all; method: immunoSEQ multiplex PCR. V and J calls and clone size follow that table, whereas D and trimming were derived from the DNA. This repertoire shows roughly 190,000 clones, 70% to 90% found once; its top ten account for roughly 4.7%. The gene calls are TRBV25-1 and TRBJ1-1; unclear D gene. The sequenced sample consisted of peripheral blood. The sequence came from a human donor in a cohort sampled during active COVID-19. The CDR3 sequence is CASRKSVNTEAFF. CDR3 nucleotides: TGTGCCAGCAGAAAATCAGTGAACACTGAAGCTTTCTTT.